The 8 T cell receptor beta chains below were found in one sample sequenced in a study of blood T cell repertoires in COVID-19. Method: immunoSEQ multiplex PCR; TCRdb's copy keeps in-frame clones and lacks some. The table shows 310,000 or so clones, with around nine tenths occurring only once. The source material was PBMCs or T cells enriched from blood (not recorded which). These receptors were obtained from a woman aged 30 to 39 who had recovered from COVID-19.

Here the CDR3 DNA reads TGTGCCAGCAGCCCGGTACAGGGCGGCGAGCAGTACTTC. It codes for CASSPVQGGEQYF. This chain connects TRBV11-3 to TRBJ2-7; perhaps TRBD1 as D (6 bases). This CDR3 has 13 residues. V was shortened by 5 bases and J by 6 bases, with 14 bases between the two germline ends. Germline V lookup: CDR1 SGHNT, CDR2 YENEEA. Using reference TRBV11-3 and TRBJ2-7 for the parts outside the CDR3, the full variable domain is EAGVVQSPRYKIIEKKQPVAFWCNPISGHNTLYWYLQNLGQGPELLIRYENEEAVDDSQLPKDRFSAERLKGVDSTLKIQPAELGDSAVYLCASSPVQGGEQYFGPGTRLTVT.

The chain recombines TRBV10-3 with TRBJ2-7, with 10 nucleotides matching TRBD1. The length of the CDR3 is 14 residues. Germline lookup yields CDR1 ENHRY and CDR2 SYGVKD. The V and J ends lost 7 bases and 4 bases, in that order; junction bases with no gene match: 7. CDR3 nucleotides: TGTGCCATCACCCCGGGACAGGGGTTTTACGAGCAGTACTTC. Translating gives CAITPGQGFYEQYF.

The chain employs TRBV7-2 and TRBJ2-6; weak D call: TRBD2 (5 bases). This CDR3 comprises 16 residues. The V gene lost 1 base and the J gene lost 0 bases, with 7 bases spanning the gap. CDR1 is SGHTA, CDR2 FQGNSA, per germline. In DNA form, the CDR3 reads TGTGCCAGCAGCTTAGGAGGGAGCTCTGGGGCCAACGTCCTGACTTTC. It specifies CASSLGGSSGANVLTF.

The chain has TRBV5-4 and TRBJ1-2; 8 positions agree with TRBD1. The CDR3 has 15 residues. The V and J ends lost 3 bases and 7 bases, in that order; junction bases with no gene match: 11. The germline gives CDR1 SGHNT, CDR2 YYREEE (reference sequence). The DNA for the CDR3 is TGTGCCAGCAGCTCGCTAGACAGGGGTATAGCTGGCTACACCTTC. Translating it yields CASSSLDRGIAGYTF. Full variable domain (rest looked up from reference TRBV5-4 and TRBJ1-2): ETGVTQSPTHLIKTRGQQVTLRCSSQSGHNTVSWYQQALGQGPQFIFQYYREEENGRGNFPPRFSGLQFPNYSSELNVNALELDDSALYLCASSSLDRGIAGYTFGSGTRLTVV.

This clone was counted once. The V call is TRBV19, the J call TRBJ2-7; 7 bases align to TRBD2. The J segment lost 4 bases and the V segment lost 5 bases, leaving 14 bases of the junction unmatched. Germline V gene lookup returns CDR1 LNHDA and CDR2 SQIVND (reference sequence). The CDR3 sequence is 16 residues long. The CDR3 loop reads CASSSAGVFVQYEQYF. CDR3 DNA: TGTGCCAGTAGTTCCGCGGGGGTTTTTGTTCAGTACGAGCAGTACTTC.

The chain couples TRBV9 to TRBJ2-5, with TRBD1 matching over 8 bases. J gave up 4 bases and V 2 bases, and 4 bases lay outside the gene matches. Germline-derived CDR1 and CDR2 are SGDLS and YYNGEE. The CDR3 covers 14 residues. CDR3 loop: CASSVRTGTETQYF. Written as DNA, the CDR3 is TGTGCCAGCAGCGTCAGGACAGGGACAGAGACCCAGTACTTC.

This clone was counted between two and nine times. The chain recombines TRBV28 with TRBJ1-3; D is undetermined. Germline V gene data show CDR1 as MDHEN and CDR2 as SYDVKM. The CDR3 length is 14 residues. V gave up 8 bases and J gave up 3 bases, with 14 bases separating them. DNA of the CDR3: TGTGCCAGCTCTTGGGAGTACAGTGGAAACACCATATATTTT. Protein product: CASSWEYSGNTIYF. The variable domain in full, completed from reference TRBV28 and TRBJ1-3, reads DVKVTQSSRYLVKRTGEKVFLECVQDMDHENMFWYRQDPGLGLRLIYFSYDVKMKEKGDIPEGYSVSREKKERFSLILESASTNQTSMYLCASSWEYSGNTIYFGEGSWLTVV.

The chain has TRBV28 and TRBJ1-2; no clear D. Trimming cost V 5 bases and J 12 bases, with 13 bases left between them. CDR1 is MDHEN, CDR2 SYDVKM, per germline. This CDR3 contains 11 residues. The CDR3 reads CASSERQTNTF. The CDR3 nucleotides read TGTGCCAGCAGTGAGCGGCAGACCAACACCTTC.